The text below deals with one TCR beta chain. The data are from a study of OX40 agonist ivuxolimab in advanced cancers. Study-level background: The treatment was a fully human IgG2 OX40 agonist, ivuxolimab. Prior therapy, whether anti-PD-1, anti-PD-L1 or anti-CTLA-4, was allowed, and roughly 40% had some.

Germline V CDR1 and CDR2: MDHEN, SYDVKM. The CDR3 totals 18 residues. Trimming removed 1 base from V and 3 bases from J, with 20 bases in between. Measured with immunoSEQ multiplex PCR; TCRdb has only the in-frame clones, and not every one. Here the sample spans 55,000 to 90,000 clones, 88% being singletons. Source: CD4+ or CD8+ T cells sorted from blood, taken in a trial of the OX40 agonist ivuxolimab. This TCR was sampled from an adult with an advanced solid tumor such as melanoma, head and neck, liver or kidney cancer. This chain links TRBV28 with TRBJ2-3, with a possible D match to TRBD2 (8 bases). The CDR3 reads CASSLYEGAGGVTDTQYF. CDR3 nucleotides: TGTGCCAGCAGTTTATATGAGGGGGCGGGAGGAGTAACAGATACGCAGTATTTT.